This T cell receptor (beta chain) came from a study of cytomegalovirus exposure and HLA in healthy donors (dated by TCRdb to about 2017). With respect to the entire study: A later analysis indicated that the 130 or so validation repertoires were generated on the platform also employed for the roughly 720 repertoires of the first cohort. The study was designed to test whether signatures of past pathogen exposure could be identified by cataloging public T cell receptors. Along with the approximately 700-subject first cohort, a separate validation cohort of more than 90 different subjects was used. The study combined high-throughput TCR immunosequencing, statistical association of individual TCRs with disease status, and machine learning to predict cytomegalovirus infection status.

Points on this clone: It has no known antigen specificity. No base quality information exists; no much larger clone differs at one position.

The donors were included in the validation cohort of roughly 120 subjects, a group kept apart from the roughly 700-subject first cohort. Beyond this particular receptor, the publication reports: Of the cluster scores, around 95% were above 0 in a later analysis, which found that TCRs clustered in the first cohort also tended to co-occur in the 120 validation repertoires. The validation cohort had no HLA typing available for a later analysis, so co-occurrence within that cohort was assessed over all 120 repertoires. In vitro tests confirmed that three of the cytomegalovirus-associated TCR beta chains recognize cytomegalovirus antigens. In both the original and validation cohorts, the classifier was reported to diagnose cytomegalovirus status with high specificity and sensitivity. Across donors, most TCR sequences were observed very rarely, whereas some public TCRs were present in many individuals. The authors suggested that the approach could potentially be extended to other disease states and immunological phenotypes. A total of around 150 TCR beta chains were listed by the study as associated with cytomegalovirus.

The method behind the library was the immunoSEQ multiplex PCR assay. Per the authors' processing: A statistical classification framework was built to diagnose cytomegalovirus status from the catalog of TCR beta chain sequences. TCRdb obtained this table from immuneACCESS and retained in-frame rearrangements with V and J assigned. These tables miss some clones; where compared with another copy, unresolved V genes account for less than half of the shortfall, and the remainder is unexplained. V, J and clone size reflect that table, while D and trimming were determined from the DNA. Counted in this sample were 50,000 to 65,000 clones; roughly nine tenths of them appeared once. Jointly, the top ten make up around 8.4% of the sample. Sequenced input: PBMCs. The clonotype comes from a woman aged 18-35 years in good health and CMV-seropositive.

The CDR3 region reads CASSEETQYF. The bases are TGTGCCAGCAGCGAAGAGACCCAGTACTTC. The rearrangement joined TRBV25-1 to TRBJ2-5, with the D segment identity uncertain. For CDR1 and CDR2, the germline V gene lists MGHDK and SYGVNS. The V and J ends are trimmed by 6 bases and 3 bases, leaving 2 bases between them. From cysteine to phenylalanine, the CDR3 is 10 amino acids long. CDR3 DNA is the only sequence kept; it has 30 bases, read in frame from the first base.